These 31 T cell receptor beta chains came from one sample sequenced in a study of Graves' ophthalmopathy and Graves' hyperthyroidism. For repertoire sequencing, the TCR beta CDR3 regions were amplified from RNA transcripts. The first-round RT-PCR employed HTBI primers together with the Qiagen OneStep RT-PCR kit. A multiplex PCR was then performed as the second round. TCRdb passed the multiplex PCR reads through MiXCR, listing each CDR3 protein once. Here the sample spans about 400,000 distinct CDR3 sequences, around 20% being singletons. Sequenced material: peripheral blood. These receptors all stem from a woman aged 18-29 years with Graves' ophthalmopathy.

This clonotype was picked up many times. The chain has TRBV5-1 and TRBJ2-5; D remains ambiguous. The CDR3 runs to 15 residues. Germline V gene sequence: CDR1 SGHRS, CDR2 YFSETQ. V lost 0 bases, J lost 5 bases, and 14 bases lay in between. CDR3 protein: CASSLELVQEETQYF. CDR3 nucleotide sequence: TGCGCCAGCAGCTTGGAGTTAGTCCAAGAGGAGACCCAGTACTTC. The variable domain in full, with the rest retrieved from reference TRBV5-1 and TRBJ2-5, is KAGVTQTPRYLIKTRGQQVTLSCSPISGHRSVSWYQQTPGQGLQFLFEYFSETQRNKGNFPGRFSGRQFSNSRSEMNVSTLELGDSALYLCASSLELVQEETQYFGPGTRLLVL.

V and J are TRBV30 and TRBJ2-7, with a possible D match to TRBD2 (6 bases). CDR1 and CDR2 (germline): GTSNPN, SVGIG (reference sequence). V lost 4 bases, J lost 5 bases, and 12 bases lay in between. The CDR3 is made up of 12 amino acids. CDR3 nucleotide sequence: TGTGCCTGGACCCCCGGGGGAGACGAGCAGTACTTC. Protein sequence: CAWTPGGDEQYF.

This clonotype was observed many times. The chain couples TRBV5-6 to TRBJ2-7; TRBD1 aligns across 12 bases. This CDR3 is built from 16 residues. Trimming at V came to 4 bases and at J to 1 base, leaving 6 bases not matched to a gene. Germline-derived CDR1 and CDR2 are SGHDT and YYEEEE. The chain's CDR3 is CASSGTGGQGSYEQYF. The CDR3 nucleotides are TGTGCCAGCAGCGGGACAGGGGGCCAAGGGTCCTACGAGCAGTACTTC.

This clonotype has at least ten counts. A clone one base away is much larger, so this may be a read error. The chain has TRBV5-1 and TRBJ1-1, with 7 bases aligning to TRBD1. Losses at the gene ends were 3 bases for V and 0 bases for J; bases not matched to a gene: 11. This CDR3 contains 17 residues. Germline V gives CDR1 SGHRS, CDR2 YFSETQ. The CDR3 DNA reads as TGCGCCAGCAGCTCCCTCAGGGGGGGAAATATGAACACTGAAGCTTTCTTT. This gives the protein CASSSLRGGNMNTEAFF.

This clonotype was detected only a few times. The CDR3 is CSGRGTTQETQYF. CDR3 DNA sequence: TGCAGCGGGCGTGGGACTACCCAAGAGACCCAGTACTTC. This sequence joins TRBV29-1 and TRBJ2-5; 7 bases map to TRBD2. Trimming removed 7 bases from V and 1 base from J; junction bases left unmatched: 6. Germline lookup yields CDR1 SQVTM and CDR2 ANQGSEA. The CDR3 runs to 13 residues.

This clonotype has ten or more counts. J is TRBJ2-7 and V is TRBV20-1; 9 bases are shared with TRBD1. Per germline, CDR1 DFQATT and CDR2 SNEGSKA (reference sequence). CDR3 length: 15 amino acids. The V gene end was trimmed by 5 bases and the J gene end by 5 bases; junction bases not matched to a gene: 13. CDR3 bases: TGCAGTGCTCAGGAAGGGACAGGGAAGGTCAACGAGCAGTACTTC. Its protein is CSAQEGTGKVNEQYF.

This clonotype came up many times. As DNA, the CDR3 is TGTGCGATAACCAAGGCAGGGACTAACTATGGCTACACCTTC. This sequence encodes CAITKAGTNYGYTF. J is TRBJ1-2 and V is TRBV30; D possibly corresponds to TRBD1 (5 bases). CDR3 length: 14 residues. Germline lookup yields CDR1 GTSNPN and CDR2 SVGIG (reference sequence).

This clonotype was seen repeatedly, ten times or more. V gene TRBV6-1 combines with J gene TRBJ1-6, with TRBD1 identical over 10 bases. The CDR3 runs to 16 residues. Germline assignment: CDR1 MNHNS and CDR2 SASEGT. After removal of 7 bases from V and 6 bases from J, the junction contained 9 bases not matched to a gene. CDR3 nucleotide sequence: TGTGCCAGCATCTCGAGGACAGGGGGAGCTAATTCACCCCTCCACTTT. It specifies CASISRTGGANSPLHF.

This clonotype occurred many times. The chain links TRBV10-3 to TRBJ2-7; possible D gene TRBD1, 6 bases. The CDR3 contains 13 residues. The germline CDR1 and CDR2 sequences are ENHRY and SYGVKD. Trimming removed 6 bases from V and 4 bases from J, with 13 bases in between. This chain's CDR3 is CAIRGGPPYEQYF. Written as DNA, the CDR3 is TGTGCCATCAGAGGGGGACCCCCTTACGAGCAGTACTTC.

This clonotype was recorded many times. This sequence joins TRBV6-2 or TRBV6-3 and TRBJ1-2; no clear D gene. CDR3 length: 11 amino acids. V was clipped by 6 bases and J by 5 bases, with 7 bases between them. Germline V gives CDR1 MNHEY, CDR2 SVGEGT. The CDR3 nucleotides read TGTGCCAGCAGCGACTTGTATGGCTACACCTTC. This codes for CASSDLYGYTF.

This clonotype was observed many times. The chain combines TRBV20-1 with TRBJ2-7; D uncertain. Germline V CDR1 and CDR2: DFQATT, SNEGSKA (reference sequence). Trimming shortened V by 3 bases and J by 6 bases, and 15 bases separated the two germline ends. The CDR3 contains 13 residues. In nucleotides, the CDR3 is TGCAGTGCTAGCGACCGCGCCAGGAGCGAGCAGTACTTC. Translating gives CSASDRARSEQYF.

At least ten counts were recorded for this clonotype. The rearrangement links TRBV7-2 to TRBJ2-7, with 9 positions matching TRBD1. J was trimmed by 5 bases and V by 6 bases; bases with no gene match: 8. CDR1 and CDR2 (germline): SGHTA, FQGNSA. This CDR3 region has 14 residues. The CDR3: CASRAGQGTHEQYF. The CDR3 region has the DNA TGTGCCAGCAGAGCGGGACAGGGAACCCACGAGCAGTACTTC.

This clonotype was detected ten times or more. The chain joins TRBV24-1 to TRBJ2-2, with 7 nucleotides matching TRBD2. The CDR3 runs 15 residues. Trimming at V came to 1 base and at J to 4 bases, leaving 2 bases not matched to a gene. The germline CDR1 and CDR2 sequences are KGHDR and SFDVKD. The CDR3 nucleotides are TGTGCCACCAGTGATTTCGTAGCGGGCACCGGGGAGCTGTTTTTT. Protein product: CATSDFVAGTGELFF.

The chain carries TRBV6-1 and TRBJ1-1; the D gene is possibly TRBD1 (5 bases). V gave up 7 bases and J gave up 7 bases, with 10 bases separating them. CDR3 length equals 11 residues. The V gene's germline CDR1 is MNHNS and CDR2 SASEGT. CDR3 DNA sequence: TGTGCCAGCACCACGGGGGTTGAAGCTTTCTTT. The encoded protein is CASTTGVEAFF.

This clonotype was detected ten times or more. The chain combines TRBV12-3 or TRBV12-4 with TRBJ2-7, with D hard to call. There are 13 residues in the CDR3. V shed 6 bases and J shed 0 bases, with 9 bases lying between them. CDR3 protein: CASRGKASYEQYF. CDR3 in DNA: TGTGCCAGCAGGGGGAAAGCCTCCTACGAGCAGTACTTC.

The chain couples TRBV6-2 or TRBV6-3 to TRBJ2-7, with D hard to call. V was trimmed by 7 bases and J by 2 bases, leaving 15 bases between them. The CDR3 covers 14 residues. Per germline, CDR1 MNHEY and CDR2 SVGEGT. The CDR3 is CASTKISPAYEQYF. The DNA of the CDR3 is TGTGCCAGCACCAAGATTTCACCGGCCTACGAGCAGTACTTC.

The chain uses TRBV6-2 or TRBV6-3 and TRBJ1-1; 11 nucleotides match TRBD1. CDR3 size: 12 residues. The germline CDR1 and CDR2 sequences are MNHEY and SVGEGT. The V gene end was trimmed by 10 bases and the J gene end by 6 bases; junction bases not matched to a gene: 4. CDR3 protein: CATGTGGAEAFF. As DNA, the CDR3 is TGTGCCACCGGGACAGGGGGGGCTGAAGCTTTCTTT.

This clonotype was seen at least ten times. The chain is built from TRBV15 and TRBJ1-1, with a weak D call TRBD1 (5 bases). This CDR3 contains 15 residues. V was cut by 2 bases and J by 3 bases, with 13 bases left in between. Germline CDR1 reads LNHNV; CDR2 reads YYDKDF (reference sequence). The CDR3 nucleotides are TGTGCCACCAGCAGACACCGGGGGACCCACACTGAAGCTTTCTTT. Translation gives CATSRHRGTHTEAFF.

V gene TRBV29-1 combines with J gene TRBJ2-7; D is possibly TRBD2 (6 bases). V dropped 2 bases and J dropped 9 bases, with 26 bases sitting between them. Germline CDR1 reads SQVTM; CDR2 reads ANQGSEA. The CDR3 totals 16 residues. The CDR3 nucleotides read TGCAGCGTTGAAATCCCCCGCAGCAACACTACGGGGGTGCAGTACTTC. It translates to CSVEIPRSNTTGVQYF.

This clonotype was detected ten times or more. The V call is TRBV28, the J call TRBJ1-5; 8 bases match TRBD1. V dropped 3 bases and J dropped 8; count of bases not matched to a gene: 15. Germline CDR1 MDHEN, CDR2 SYDVKM. The length of the CDR3 is 17 residues. As DNA, the CDR3 is TGTGCCAGCAGTTTCCCTCGGACAGGGACCCGGGGAAAGCCCCAGCATTTT. Residues: CASSFPRTGTRGKPQHF.

This clonotype was seen many times. The chain is built from TRBV6-2 or TRBV6-3 and TRBJ2-4; tentative D call: TRBD1 (6 bases). Per germline, CDR1 MNHEY and CDR2 SVGEGT. The V end lost 4 bases, the J end lost 4 bases, and 8 bases lay between the germline ends. The CDR3 runs to 13 residues. CDR3 DNA: TGTGCCAGCAGTTGGACAGCAAAAAACATTCAGTACTTC. This encodes CASSWTAKNIQYF.

V and J are TRBV6-5 and TRBJ2-7, with 9 bases identical to TRBD1. The CDR3 runs 13 residues. Trimming at V came to 2 bases and at J to 6 bases, leaving 2 bases not matched to a gene. CDR1 and CDR2 (germline): MNHEY, SVGAGI. CDR3 region: CASSYRDRAEQYF. The CDR3 DNA reads as TGTGCCAGCAGTTACCGGGACAGGGCCGAGCAGTACTTC.

The V gene is TRBV6-2 or TRBV6-3, the J gene TRBJ2-5, with 10 positions matching TRBD2. Per germline, CDR1 MNHEY and CDR2 SVGEGT. This CDR3 has 16 amino acids. V was pared by 6 bases and J by 5 bases, with 12 bases of the junction left unmatched. CDR3 nucleotide sequence: TGTGCCAGCAGAATGATGAGCGGGAGGGCGTGGGAGACCCAGTACTTC. This gives the protein CASRMMSGRAWETQYF.

This clonotype was observed many times. The chain joins TRBV20-1 to TRBJ1-6; no clear D. Trimming took 1 base from V and 2 from J, leaving 9 bases between them. The germline CDR1 and CDR2 sequences are DFQATT and SNEGSKA (reference sequence). This CDR3 region has 15 residues. The CDR3 spells CSARGRVAYNSPLHF. As DNA, the CDR3 is TGCAGTGCTAGAGGGAGGGTCGCCTATAATTCACCCCTCCACTTT.

The table lists this clonotype with many counts. This chain uses TRBV6-2 or TRBV6-3 with TRBJ2-7; possibly TRBD2 for D (5 bases). Germline lookup yields CDR1 MNHEY and CDR2 SVGEGT. The CDR3 covers 12 residues. The V end lost 10 bases, the J end lost 1 base, and 11 bases lay between the germline ends. The CDR3 nucleotides read TGTGCCACGGAGGTTGGGTCCTACGAGCAGTACTTC. Amino acid sequence: CATEVGSYEQYF.

Many counts were recorded for this clonotype. The V gene is TRBV6-2 or TRBV6-3, the J gene TRBJ1-5, with D perhaps TRBD1 (5 bases). V lost 5 bases and J lost 15, with 20 bases in between. Germline-derived CDR1 and CDR2 are MNHEY and SVGEGT. The CDR3 has 13 residues. The CDR3 spells CASSPNRDVLSHF. The CDR3 region has the DNA TGTGCCAGCAGTCCAAATCGGGACGTTCTCTCGCATTTT.

The J gene is TRBJ1-2, the V gene TRBV20-1; 7 nucleotides match TRBD1. The CDR3 length is 15 residues. Germline trimming cut 6 bases from V and 4 bases from J; bases unmatched to any gene: 14. The germline gives CDR1 DFQATT, CDR2 SNEGSKA (reference sequence). This CDR3 is CSAPPRQGVGYGYTF. In DNA, the CDR3 is TGCAGTGCCCCCCCGAGACAGGGAGTCGGCTATGGCTACACCTTC.

At least ten counts were recorded for this clonotype. The chain has TRBV6-2 or TRBV6-3 and TRBJ1-2; no clear D. The CDR3 loop spans 12 amino acids. V was shortened by 1 base and J by 8 bases, with 8 bases between the two germline ends. Looked up from germline, CDR1 is MNHEY and CDR2 is SVGEGT. The CDR3 reads CASSYLGEGYTF. CDR3 nucleotide sequence: TGTGCCAGCAGTTACTTGGGCGAAGGCTACACCTTC.

This clonotype was recorded many times. This sequence joins TRBV7-8 and TRBJ1-1; D unresolved. Germline V gene sequence: CDR1 SGHVS, CDR2 FQNEAQ. The CDR3 extends over 13 amino acids. The V end was cut by 4 bases, the J end by 4 bases, with 10 bases between. CDR3 nucleotide sequence: TGTGCCAGCAGCTACGGAGAGTCCACTGAAGCTTTCTTT. Amino acids: CASSYGESTEAFF. The complete variable domain, with remaining parts taken from reference TRBV7-8 and TRBJ1-1, reads GAGVSQSPRYKVAKRGQDVALRCDPISGHVSLFWYQQALGQGPEFLTYFQNEAQLDKSGLPSDRFFAERPEGSVSTLKIQRTQQEDSAVYLCASSYGESTEAFFGQGTRLTVV.

This clonotype has ten or more counts. This chain joins TRBV6-5 and TRBJ1-1; the match to TRBD1 covers 8 bases. Trimming cost V 6 bases and J 0 bases; bases outside gene matches: 3. Per the germline V gene, CDR1 is MNHEY and CDR2 is SVGAGI. This CDR3 comprises 14 residues. The CDR3 bases are TGTGCCAGCAGATACAGGGGGATGAACACTGAAGCTTTCTTT. This codes for CASRYRGMNTEAFF.

In its sample, this clonotype was seen many times. The rearrangement uses TRBV6-5 and TRBJ2-7; D could derive from TRBD1 or TRBD2 (5 bases each). Deletions cut 6 bases from V and 3 bases from J, with 15 bases between. This CDR3 is 14 amino acids long. Germline-derived CDR1 and CDR2 are MNHEY and SVGAGI. The CDR3 protein is CASRLGTFGYEQYF. The CDR3, as DNA: TGTGCCAGCAGACTCGGGACCTTCGGCTACGAGCAGTACTTC.